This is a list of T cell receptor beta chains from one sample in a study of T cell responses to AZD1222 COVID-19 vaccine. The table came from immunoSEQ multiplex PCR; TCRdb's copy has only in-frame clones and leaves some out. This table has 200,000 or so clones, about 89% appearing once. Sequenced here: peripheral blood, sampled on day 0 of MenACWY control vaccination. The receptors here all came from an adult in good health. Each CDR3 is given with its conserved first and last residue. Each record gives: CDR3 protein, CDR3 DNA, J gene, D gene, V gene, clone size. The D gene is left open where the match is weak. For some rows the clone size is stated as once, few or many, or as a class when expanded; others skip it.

CDR3aa: CAIDRDSRFHTGELFF
CDR3nt: TGTGCCATAGACCGGGACAGCCGCTTTCACACCGGGGAGCTGTTTTTT
j_gene: TRBJ2-2
d_gene: TRBD1
v_gene: TRBV2
abundance: -

CDR3aa: CASSAQGTRQETQYF
CDR3nt: TGTGCCAGTAGCGCCCAGGGGACACGCCAAGAGACCCAGTACTTC
j_gene: TRBJ2-5
d_gene: -
v_gene: TRBV19
abundance: -

CDR3aa: CATSEPGAFQETQYF
CDR3nt: TGTGCCACCAGTGAGCCGGGGGCCTTCCAAGAGACCCAGTACTTC
j_gene: TRBJ2-5
d_gene: -
v_gene: TRBV24-1
abundance: -

CDR3aa: CASSLLVVPGYTF
CDR3nt: TGTGCCAGCAGTTTATTGGTGGTGCCTGGCTACACCTTC
j_gene: TRBJ1-2
d_gene: -
v_gene: TRBV28
abundance: -

CDR3aa: CASSVGLAGANEQFF
CDR3nt: TGTGCCAGCAGCGTAGGTCTAGCGGGGGCAAATGAGCAGTTCTTC
j_gene: TRBJ2-1
d_gene: TRBD2
v_gene: TRBV9
abundance: -

CDR3aa: CASSHSGGAFETQYF
CDR3nt: TGTGCCAGCAGCCATAGCGGGGGGGCCTTTGAGACCCAGTACTTC
j_gene: TRBJ2-5
d_gene: TRBD2
v_gene: TRBV11-1
abundance: -

CDR3aa: CASSQLAGGTYEQYF
CDR3nt: TGCGCCAGCAGCCAGTTAGCGGGAGGGACCTACGAGCAGTACTTC
j_gene: TRBJ2-7
d_gene: TRBD2
v_gene: TRBV4-1
abundance: -

CDR3aa: CASSEAGWGSTYSNQPQHF
CDR3nt: TGTGCCAGCAGTGAAGCTGGTTGGGGCAGCACCTATAGCAATCAGCCCCAGCATTTT
j_gene: TRBJ1-5
d_gene: -
v_gene: TRBV6-1
abundance: -

CDR3aa: CASSLSGGNSYNEQFF
CDR3nt: TGCGCCAGCAGCTTGTCAGGTGGGAACTCCTACAATGAGCAGTTCTTC
j_gene: TRBJ2-1
d_gene: -
v_gene: TRBV5-1
abundance: -

CDR3aa: CASSARDPDTEAFF
CDR3nt: TGTGCCAGCAGTGCCCGGGACCCGGACACTGAAGCTTTCTTT
j_gene: TRBJ1-1
d_gene: -
v_gene: TRBV2
abundance: -

CDR3aa: CASSPGQNTGELFF
CDR3nt: TGTGCCAGCTCACCAGGCCAGAACACCGGGGAGCTGTTTTTT
j_gene: TRBJ2-2
d_gene: -
v_gene: TRBV18
abundance: -

CDR3aa: CASRRDNYGYTF
CDR3nt: TGTGCCAGCAGACGCGACAACTATGGCTACACCTTC
j_gene: TRBJ1-2
d_gene: -
v_gene: TRBV12-3/TRBV12-4
abundance: -

CDR3aa: CASSLSQGLGEQYF
CDR3nt: TGTGCCAGCAGTTTATCTCAGGGTTTAGGGGAGCAGTACTTC
j_gene: TRBJ2-7
d_gene: -
v_gene: TRBV28
abundance: few

CDR3aa: CASSLLTALNTEAFF
CDR3nt: TGTGCCAGTAGTCTCCTGACAGCGTTGAACACTGAAGCTTTCTTT
j_gene: TRBJ1-1
d_gene: -
v_gene: TRBV19
abundance: -

CDR3aa: CASSSPGTGVRNEQFF
CDR3nt: TGTGCCAGCAGCTCACCCGGGACAGGGGTTCGTAATGAGCAGTTCTTC
j_gene: TRBJ2-1
d_gene: TRBD1
v_gene: TRBV28
abundance: -